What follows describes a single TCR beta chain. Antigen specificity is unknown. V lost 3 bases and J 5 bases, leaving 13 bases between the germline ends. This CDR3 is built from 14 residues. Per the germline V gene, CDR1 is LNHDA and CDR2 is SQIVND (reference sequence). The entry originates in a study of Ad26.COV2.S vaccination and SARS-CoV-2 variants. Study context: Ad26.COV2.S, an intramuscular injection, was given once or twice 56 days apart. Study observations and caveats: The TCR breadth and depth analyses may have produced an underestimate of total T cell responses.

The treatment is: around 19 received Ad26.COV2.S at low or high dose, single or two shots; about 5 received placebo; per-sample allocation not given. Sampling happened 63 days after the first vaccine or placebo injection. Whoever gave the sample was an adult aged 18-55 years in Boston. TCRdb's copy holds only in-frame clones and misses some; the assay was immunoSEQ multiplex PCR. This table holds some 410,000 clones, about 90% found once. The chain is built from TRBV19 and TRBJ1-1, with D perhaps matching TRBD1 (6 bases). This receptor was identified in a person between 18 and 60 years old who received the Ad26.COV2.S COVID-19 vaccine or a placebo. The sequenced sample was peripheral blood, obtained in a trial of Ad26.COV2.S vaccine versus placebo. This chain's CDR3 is CASSMVGARTEAFF. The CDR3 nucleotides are TGTGCCAGTAGTATGGTGGGGGCGCGGACTGAAGCTTTCTTT.